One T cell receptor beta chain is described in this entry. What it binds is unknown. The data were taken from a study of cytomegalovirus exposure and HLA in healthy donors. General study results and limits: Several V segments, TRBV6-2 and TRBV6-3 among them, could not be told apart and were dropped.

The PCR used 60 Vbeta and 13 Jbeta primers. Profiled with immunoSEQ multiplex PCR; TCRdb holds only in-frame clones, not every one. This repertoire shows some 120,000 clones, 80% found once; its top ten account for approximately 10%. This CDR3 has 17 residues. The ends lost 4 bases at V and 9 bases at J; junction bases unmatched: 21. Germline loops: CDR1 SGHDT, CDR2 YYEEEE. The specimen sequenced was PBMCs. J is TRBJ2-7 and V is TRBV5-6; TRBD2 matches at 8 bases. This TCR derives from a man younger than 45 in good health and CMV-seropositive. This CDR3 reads CASSVPGGGRLAVRQYF. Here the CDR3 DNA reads TGTGCCAGCAGCGTGCCGGGCGGGGGGCGATTGGCCGTGAGGCAGTACTTC. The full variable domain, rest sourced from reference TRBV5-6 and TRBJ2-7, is DAGVTQSPTHLIKTRGQQVTLRCSPKSGHDTVSWYQQALGQGPQFIFQYYEEEERQRGNFPDRFSGHQFPNYSSELNVNALLLGDSALYLCASSVPGGGRLAVRQYFGPGTRLTVT.